A selection of T cell receptor beta chains follows, all from one sample in a study of T-cell reconstitution after alpha-beta-depleted transplantation in children. TCRdb re-called the PCR reads through MiXCR, storing one row per CDR3 protein. The table includes around 200,000 distinct CDR3 sequences, more than 15% detected once. Sequenced here: PBMCs, mostly from graft donor cells, sampled 360 days after TCRalphabeta/CD19-depleted stem cell transplant. These TCRs come from a male patient aged 2 to 10 who had a stem cell transplant for acute lymphoblastic leukemia, so the T cells may come from the graft donor. The CDR3 runs from the conserved cysteine through the conserved F or W. The D gene is left open where the match is weak. The size entry is marked missing in some rows and otherwise reads once, few, many or a size class.

TRBV20-1	NA	TRBJ2-7	15	few	TGCAGTGCTAGCCGCGGCGATCGGGGTAGGGACGAGCAGTACTTC	CSASRGDRGRDEQYF
TRBV21-1	NA	TRBJ2-2	16	few	TGTGCCAGCAGCAAAGTATTGACGGGCAGGACCGGGGAGCTGTTTTTT	CASSKVLTGRTGELFF
TRBV12-3/TRBV12-4	NA	TRBJ1-1	16	NA	TGTGCCAGCAGTAATCCGGGCCTCCGCGGGATCACTGAAGCTTTCTTT	CASSNPGLRGITEAFF
TRBV10-3	NA	TRBJ2-7	12	many	TGTGCCGCCAAACGTACAGGCTACGAGCAGTACTTC	CAAKRTGYEQYF
TRBV29-1	TRBD2	TRBJ2-1	15	NA	TGCAGCGTTGAAGGGACTAGCGATTCCTACAATGAGCAGTTCTTC	CSVEGTSDSYNEQFF
TRBV6-2/TRBV6-3	TRBD1	TRBJ1-1	14	NA	TGTGCCAGCAGGAGGGACAGTTCGAACACTGAAGCTTTCTTT	CASRRDSSNTEAFF
TRBV6-5	TRBD1	TRBJ1-4	18	many	TGTGCCAGCAGTTACGCAAGACCAACAGGGGCGACTAATGAAAAACTGTTTTTT	CASSYARPTGATNEKLFF
TRBV29-1	NA	TRBJ2-5	13	NA	TGCAGCGTTGAAGGGCAGTTCGCGGAGACCCAGTACTTC	CSVEGQFAETQYF
TRBV5-1	NA	TRBJ2-7	16	NA	TGCGCCAGCAGAAGGGACAACTTGAGGGGATTCTACGAGCAGTACTTC	CASRRDNLRGFYEQYF
TRBV29-1	TRBD2	TRBJ2-5	14	many	TGCAGCGTTGAAGAATCACTAGCGGGAAGCGCCCAGTACTTC	CSVEESLAGSAQYF
TRBV5-1	TRBD1	TRBJ2-5	16	few	TGCGCCAGCAGCTTATACATAGGGGGCGCAGGAGAGACCCAGTACTTC	CASSLYIGGAGETQYF
TRBV29-1	TRBD2	TRBJ2-1	13	few	TGCAGCGTTGGGTCTAGCGGGTTGAATGAGGGGTTCTTC	CSVGSSGLNEGFF
TRBV27	NA	TRBJ1-6	18	NA	TGTGCCAGCAGCCTGACCCTTGCCAGAGCGGCCGGTAATTCACCCCTCCACTTT	CASSLTLARAAGNSPLHF
TRBV7-8	NA	TRBJ1-4	12	few	TGTGCCAGCATCGGGACGGATGAAAAACTGTTTTTT	CASIGTDEKLFF
TRBV5-1	TRBD2	TRBJ2-4	19	few	TGCGCCAGCAGCTTGGGACTTACGTCAGCGGGAGGGCCGGGGAACATTCAGTACTTC	CASSLGLTSAGGPGNIQYF
TRBV7-9	TRBD1	TRBJ2-5	15	few	TGTGCCAGCAGTGTCGGGACAGGGGGCCTTGAGACCCAGTACTTC	CASSVGTGGLETQYF
TRBV3-1	NA	TRBJ1-4	16	few	TGTGCCAGCAGCCCGGATTTAAGTGCAACTAATGAAAAACTGTTTTTT	CASSPDLSATNEKLFF
TRBV5-1	TRBD1	TRBJ2-2	15	NA	TGCGCCAGCAGCTTATCCGGGACAGCCACCGGGGAGCTGTTTTTT	CASSLSGTATGELFF
TRBV6-1	TRBD2	TRBJ2-2	16	few	TGTGCCAGCAGGGAAGGGCGGGGGGCAGGCACCGGGGAGCTGTTTTTT	CASREGRGAGTGELFF
TRBV7-7	TRBD1	TRBJ2-7	15	few	TGTGCCAGCAGCTTAGGAGGGGGCGCCGCCTACGAGCAGTACTTC	CASSLGGGAAYEQYF
TRBV6-2/TRBV6-3	NA	TRBJ1-2	13	NA	TGTGCCAGCAGTTACTCGTCCAGGTATGGCTACACCTTC	CASSYSSRYGYTF
TRBV5-6	NA	TRBJ1-1	15	NA	TGTGCCAGCAGCAACAGGGCGTCCCCGGACACTGAAGCTTTCTTT	CASSNRASPDTEAFF
TRBV4-2	NA	TRBJ2-2	16	many	TGTGCCAGCAGCCAAGATGACGGCCGCTGGGACGGGGAGCTGTTTTTT	CASSQDDGRWDGELFF
TRBV21-1	NA	TRBJ2-7	12	few	TGTGCCAGCAGCCAGGGGGAATACGAGCAGTACTTC	CASSQGEYEQYF
TRBV5-1	NA	TRBJ2-7	11	few	TGCGCCAGCAGCGAAGCTAACGAGCAGTACTTC	CASSEANEQYF
TRBV29-1	NA	TRBJ1-1	12	NA	TGCAGCGTTGATGGGGGGAACACTGAAGCTTTCTTT	CSVDGGNTEAFF
TRBV6-1	TRBD1	TRBJ1-2	13	NA	TGTGCCAGCGGGGGACAGGGGGGGAGTGGCTACACCTTC	CASGGQGGSGYTF
TRBV7-2	TRBD2	TRBJ2-1	15	few	TGTGCCAGCAGCTTAGGGACTAGCGGGACTACTGAGCAGTTCTTC	CASSLGTSGTTEQFF
TRBV27	TRBD2	TRBJ2-3	15	NA	TGTGCCAGCCCTCGGGCTAGCGGGGGCACAGATACGCAGTATTTT	CASPRASGGTDTQYF
TRBV28	NA	TRBJ1-4	15	NA	TGTGCCAGCAGTTTATGGTACGGGGATAATGAAAAACTGTTTTTT	CASSLWYGDNEKLFF
TRBV7-9	TRBD2	TRBJ2-1	17	NA	TGTGCCAGCAGCGTTAGCGGGGGCCCCCTGCTCTACAATGAGCAGTTCTTC	CASSVSGGPLLYNEQFF
TRBV15	TRBD1	TRBJ1-6	18	NA	TGTGCCACCAGCAGACATGCTGGACCGGGACAGGGGAATTCACCCCTCCACTTT	CATSRHAGPGQGNSPLHF
TRBV20-1	NA	TRBJ2-5	13	few	TGCAGTGCTCCTATGGGCCTCCAAGAGACCCAGTACTTC	CSAPMGLQETQYF
TRBV7-9	NA	TRBJ2-7	13	once	TGTGCCAGCAGCCCTCGAGACGGCTTCGAGCAGTACTTC	CASSPRDGFEQYF
TRBV6-2/TRBV6-3	NA	TRBJ2-7	13	NA	TGTGTCAGCAGCCAGGGCCGCCAGACGGGGCAGTACTTC	CVSSQGRQTGQYF
TRBV29-1	TRBD2	TRBJ2-1	15	few	TGCAGCGTTGGCGTTAGCGGGGGGTTAATCGATGAGCAGTTCTTC	CSVGVSGGLIDEQFF
TRBV27	TRBD2	TRBJ2-2	16	few	TGTGCCAGCAGTTACCGGGGGGTCGCGAACACCGGGGAGCTGTTTTTT	CASSYRGVANTGELFF
TRBV2	NA	TRBJ2-7	12	NA	TGTGCCAGCAGGCAGGGTTTCGACGAGCAGTACTTC	CASRQGFDEQYF
TRBV5-1	NA	TRBJ2-5	13	few	TGCGCCAGCAGCTTTACAGGTCAAGAGACCCAGTACTTC	CASSFTGQETQYF
TRBV6-1	NA	TRBJ2-6	19	NA	TGTGCCAGCAGTGAAGCGCTGCTAGCCTCCACCTCTGGGGCCAACGTCCTGACTTTC	CASSEALLASTSGANVLTF
TRBV3-1	TRBD2	TRBJ2-3	15	few	TGTGCCAGCAGCCAGCGGACTAGCGGCACAGATACGCAGTATTTT	CASSQRTSGTDTQYF
TRBV27	NA	TRBJ2-2	13	NA	TGTGCCAGCAGTCCCCAGGGTACCGGGGAGCTGTTTTTT	CASSPQGTGELFF
TRBV18	TRBD2	TRBJ2-1	15	NA	TGTGCCAGCTCAGGTACCGGGACTAGCGGGAATGAGCAGTTTTTC	CASSGTGTSGNEQFF
TRBV7-9	TRBD1	TRBJ2-1	17	few	TGTGCCAGCAGCGGAGGGGACAGGGGGCTTTCCTACAATGAGCAGTTCTTC	CASSGGDRGLSYNEQFF
TRBV7-2	NA	TRBJ2-1	13	many	TGTGCCAGCAGCTTGGGCGCTTACAATGAGCAGTTCTTC	CASSLGAYNEQFF
TRBV4-3	NA	TRBJ1-6	13	NA	TGCGCCAGCAGCCAAGAGTGGAATTCACCCCTCCACTTT	CASSQEWNSPLHF
TRBV12-3/TRBV12-4	TRBD1	TRBJ2-7	13	NA	TGTGCCAGCACCCGGACAGGGATGGGCGAGCAGTACTTC	CASTRTGMGEQYF
TRBV29-1	NA	TRBJ1-5	14	NA	TGCAGCGTTGAAGGTGCAGGGGGCAATCAGCCCCAGCATTTT	CSVEGAGGNQPQHF
TRBV5-5	TRBD1	TRBJ1-1	17	NA	TGTGCCAGCAGCTTGGTTTGGGACAGGCTTTCGAACACTGAAGCTTTCTTT	CASSLVWDRLSNTEAFF
TRBV28	NA	TRBJ2-2	13	few	TGTGCCAGCAGCCCGGCCCAGGCCGGGGAGCTGTTTTTT	CASSPAQAGELFF
TRBV4-3	NA	TRBJ1-2	11	NA	TGCGCCAGCAGCCTAGGGGGGTCCTACACCTTC	CASSLGGSYTF